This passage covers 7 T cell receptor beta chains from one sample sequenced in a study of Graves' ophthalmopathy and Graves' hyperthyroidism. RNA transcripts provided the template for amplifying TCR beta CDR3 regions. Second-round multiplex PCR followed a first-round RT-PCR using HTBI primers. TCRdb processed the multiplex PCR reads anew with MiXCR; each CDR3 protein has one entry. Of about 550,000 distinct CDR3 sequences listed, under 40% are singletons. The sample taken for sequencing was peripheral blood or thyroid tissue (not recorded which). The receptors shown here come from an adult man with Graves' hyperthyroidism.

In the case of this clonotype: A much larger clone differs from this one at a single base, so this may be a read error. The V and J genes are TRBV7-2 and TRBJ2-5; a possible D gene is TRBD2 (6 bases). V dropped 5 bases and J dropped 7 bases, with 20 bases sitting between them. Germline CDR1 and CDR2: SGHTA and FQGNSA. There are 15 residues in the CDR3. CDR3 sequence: CASSVGTREEGTQYF. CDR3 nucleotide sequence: TGTGCCAGCAGCGTAGGGACTCGGGAAGAAGGGACCCAGTACTTC.

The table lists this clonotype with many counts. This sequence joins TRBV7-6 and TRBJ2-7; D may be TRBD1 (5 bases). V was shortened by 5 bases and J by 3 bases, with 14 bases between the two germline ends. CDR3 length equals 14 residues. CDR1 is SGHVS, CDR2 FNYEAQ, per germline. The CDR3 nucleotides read TGTGCCAGCAGCCCGGACACGGCGAACTACGAGCAGTACTTC. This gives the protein CASSPDTANYEQYF.

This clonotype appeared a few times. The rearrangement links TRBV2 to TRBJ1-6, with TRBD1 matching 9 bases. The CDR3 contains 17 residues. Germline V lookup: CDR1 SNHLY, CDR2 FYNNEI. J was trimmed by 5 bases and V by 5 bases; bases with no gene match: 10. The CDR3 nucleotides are TGTGCCAGCAGTTCCTTCGACAGGGGGTTGCATAATTCACCCCTCCACTTT. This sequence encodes CASSSFDRGLHNSPLHF. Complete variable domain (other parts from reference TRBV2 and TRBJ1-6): EPEVTQTPSHQVTQMGQEVILRCVPISNHLYFYWYRQILGQKVEFLVSFYNNEISEKSEIFDDQFSVERPDGSNFTLKIRSTKLEDSAMYFCASSSFDRGLHNSPLHFGNGTRLTVT.

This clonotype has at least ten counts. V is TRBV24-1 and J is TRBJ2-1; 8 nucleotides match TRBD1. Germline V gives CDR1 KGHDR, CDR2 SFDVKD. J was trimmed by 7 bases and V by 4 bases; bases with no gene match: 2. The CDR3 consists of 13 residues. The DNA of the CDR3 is TGTGCCACCAGTGACAGGGGGCCTAATGAGCAGTTCTTC. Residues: CATSDRGPNEQFF.

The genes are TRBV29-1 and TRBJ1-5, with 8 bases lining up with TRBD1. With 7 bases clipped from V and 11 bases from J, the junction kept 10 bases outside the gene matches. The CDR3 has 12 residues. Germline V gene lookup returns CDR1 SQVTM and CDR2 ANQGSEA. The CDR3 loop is CSAGTGGNTQHF. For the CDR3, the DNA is TGCAGCGCTGGGACAGGTGGAAACACCCAGCATTTT.

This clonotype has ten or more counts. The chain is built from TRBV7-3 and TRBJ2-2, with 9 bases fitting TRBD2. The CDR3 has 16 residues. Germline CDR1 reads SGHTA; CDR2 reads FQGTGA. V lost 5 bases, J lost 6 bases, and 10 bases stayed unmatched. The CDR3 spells CASSREVAGVAGELFF. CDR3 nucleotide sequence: TGTGCCAGCAGCCGCGAGGTAGCGGGAGTCGCCGGGGAGCTGTTTTTT.

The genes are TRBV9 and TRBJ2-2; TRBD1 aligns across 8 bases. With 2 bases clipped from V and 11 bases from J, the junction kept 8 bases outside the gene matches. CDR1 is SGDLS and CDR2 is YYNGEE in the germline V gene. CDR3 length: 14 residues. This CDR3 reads CASSVQGTGPELFF. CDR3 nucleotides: TGTGCCAGCAGCGTTCAAGGGACAGGCCCTGAGCTGTTTTTT.